One T cell receptor beta chain is described in this entry. Sequencing was performed with immunoSEQ multiplex PCR; in TCRdb, only in-frame clones are kept and a portion is missing. The table has 140,000 to 150,000 clones, about 76% seen once. This sample is drawn from a study of blood T cell repertoires in COVID-19. For the study at large: T cells, B-cell-depleted T cells, or PBMCs supplied cDNA or gDNA.

Trimming cost V 7 bases and J 6 bases; bases outside gene matches: 6. CDR3 length: 12 residues. CDR1 is SQVTM, CDR2 ANQGSEA, per germline. The material sequenced was peripheral blood. V usage is TRBV29-1 and J usage is TRBJ2-7; TRBD2 agrees at 10 bases. This clonotype originated in a human donor in a cohort sampled during active COVID-19. CDR3 DNA: TGCAGCGGCCTACTAGCGGGACGCGAGCAGTACTTC. This translates into CSGLLAGREQYF.